This T cell receptor beta chain was obtained from a study of graft-versus-host responses after intestinal transplantation (dated by TCRdb to the early 2020s). Describing the broader study: Recipients received multivisceral, liver-intestinal, or isolated intestinal transplants. Anti-thymocyte globulin induction was given to all recipients, followed by maintenance tacrolimus and steroids for approximately three years. Graft-versus-host and host-versus-graft alloreactive T cell clones were tracked in the graft, circulation and bone marrow after intestinal transplantation using bulk TCR-beta CDR3 sequencing. Alloreactive clones were identified by sequencing pre-transplant mixed lymphocyte reaction products and comparing these products with unstimulated pre-transplant donor and recipient T cells. The cohort enrolled 24 intestinal transplant recipients, one of whom was a retransplant, and 3 patients without pretransplant specimens were excluded. Donor T cell macrochimerism was defined as a peak of at least 4% donor T cells among recipient peripheral blood mononuclear cells. Instead of going to the commercial service, samples from a few later patients were sequenced in-house on an Illumina MiSeq and processed with MiXCR. Study-wide findings and limitations: The conclusions were limited by the relatively low number and heterogeneity of the intestinal transplant patients. Peak levels of circulating GvH clones were associated with declines in HvG clones early after transplant. In the allografts of patients with donor T cell macrochimerism, GvH to HvG T cell clonal ratios were high. GvH clones were detected in recipient bone marrow, and some of these GvH clones were observed earlier in ileal mucosa or blood, consistent with an intestinal mucosal origin.

Sequences SGHDT (CDR1) and YYEEEE (CDR2) are obtained from the germline V gene. The CDR3 spans 16 residues, from the cysteine through the phenylalanine. The DNA shown is the 48-base CDR3, in frame from base 1. Trimming at the junction amounts to 5 bases on V and 2 bases on J, and the germline ends lie 17 bases apart. To isolate intraepithelial and lamina propria lymphocytes from graft specimens, dithiothreitol, EDTA incubations and collagenase D digestion were used. Serial intestinal graft biopsy specimens collected up to 600 days after transplant underwent bulk TCR-beta sequencing. With regard to this clone: It has no known antigen specificity. Base qualities were left out, and no much larger clone turns up one base away.

The library relied on the immunoSEQ multiplex PCR assay. High-throughput TCR-beta CDR3 sequencing of genomic DNA from most patients was performed by Adaptive Biotechnologies. Under the source paper's analysis protocol: TCR sequencing data for some 19 patients were retrieved from Adaptive's ImmunoSEQ software; three other patients were processed with MiXCR and VDJtools. CDR3 nucleotide sequences shared between donor and recipient were removed because their origin could not be assigned. Alloreactive clones required at least 2-fold expansion over unstimulated cells and minimum CFSE-low frequency of 0.002% (template counts) or 0.001% (read counts). A clone was considered mappable if detected in the sequenced pre-transplant spleen, lymph node, or MLR CFSE-low populations of the donor or recipient. The cumulative frequency of alloreactive clones was calculated as a percentage of all sequences, weighted by copy number. TCRdb carries this immuneACCESS record with in-frame sequences only. Its versions omit some clonotypes, under half of them owing to an unresolved V gene in the studies checked, with the rest unexplained. The V and J calls and clone size are taken from that table; D and trimming were inferred from the DNA. The sample has approximately 11,000 clones on record, roughly three quarters of them singletons. In total, the top ten clones hold less than 12% of the sample.

The specimen was ileum tissue, collected 23 days after intestinal transplant. The receptor was derived from a human patient who received an intestinal transplant, so some T cells may come from the graft donor. The V and J segments used are TRBV5-6 and TRBJ1-3; TRBD1 is possibly the D segment (6 matching bases). Here the CDR3 is given as CASSIHPGAAGNTIYF. Here is the DNA: TGTGCCAGCAGTATTCATCCAGGGGCGGCTGGAAACACCATATATTTT.